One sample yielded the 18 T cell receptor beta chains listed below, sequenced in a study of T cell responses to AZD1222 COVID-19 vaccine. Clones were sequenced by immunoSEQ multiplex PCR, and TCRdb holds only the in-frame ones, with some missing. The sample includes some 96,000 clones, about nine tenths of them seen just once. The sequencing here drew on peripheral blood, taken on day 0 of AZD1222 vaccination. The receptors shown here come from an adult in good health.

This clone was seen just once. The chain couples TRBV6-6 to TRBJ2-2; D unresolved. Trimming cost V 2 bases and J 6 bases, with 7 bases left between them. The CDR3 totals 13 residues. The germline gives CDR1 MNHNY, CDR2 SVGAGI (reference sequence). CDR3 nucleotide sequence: TGTGCCAGCAGTTACAGGTTGTCCGGGGAGCTGTTTTTT. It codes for CASSYRLSGELFF.

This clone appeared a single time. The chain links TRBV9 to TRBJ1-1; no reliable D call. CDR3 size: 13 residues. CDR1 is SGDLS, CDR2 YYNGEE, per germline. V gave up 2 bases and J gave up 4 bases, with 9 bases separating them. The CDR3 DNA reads TGTGCCAGCAGCGTTGGAGGTAGCACTGAAGCTTTCTTT. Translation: CASSVGGSTEAFF.

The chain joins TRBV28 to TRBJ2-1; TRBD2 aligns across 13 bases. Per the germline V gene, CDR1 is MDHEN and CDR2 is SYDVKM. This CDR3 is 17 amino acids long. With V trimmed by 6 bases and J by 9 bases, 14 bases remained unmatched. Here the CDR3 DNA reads TGTGCCAGCAGCGCCCTCGGACTAGCGGGAGATCAGGGTGAGCAGTTCTTC. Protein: CASSALGLAGDQGEQFF.

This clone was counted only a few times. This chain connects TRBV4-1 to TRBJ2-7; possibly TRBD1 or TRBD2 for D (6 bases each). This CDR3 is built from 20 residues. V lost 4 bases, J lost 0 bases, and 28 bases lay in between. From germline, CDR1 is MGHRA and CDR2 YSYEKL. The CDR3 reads CASSLIIRGQGHPGSYEQYF. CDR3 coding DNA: TGCGCCAGCAGCCTCATCATCCGGGGGCAGGGCCATCCTGGCTCCTACGAGCAGTACTTC.

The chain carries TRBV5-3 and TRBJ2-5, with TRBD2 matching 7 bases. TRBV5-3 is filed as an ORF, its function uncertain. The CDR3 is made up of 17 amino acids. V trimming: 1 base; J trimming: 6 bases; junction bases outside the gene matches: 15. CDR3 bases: TGTGCCAGAAGCTTGAGCGCGTCCGGGGGAGGGCCAAAGACCCAGTACTTC. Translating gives CARSLSASGGGPKTQYF.

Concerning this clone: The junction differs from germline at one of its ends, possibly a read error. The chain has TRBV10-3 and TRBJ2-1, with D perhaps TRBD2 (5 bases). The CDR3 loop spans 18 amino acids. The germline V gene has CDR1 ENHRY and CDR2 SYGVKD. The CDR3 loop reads CAISEREGAVGEVGYKIF. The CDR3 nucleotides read TGTGCCATCAGTGAACGAGAGGGAGCCGTGGGAGAGGTTGGTTATAAGATCTTC.

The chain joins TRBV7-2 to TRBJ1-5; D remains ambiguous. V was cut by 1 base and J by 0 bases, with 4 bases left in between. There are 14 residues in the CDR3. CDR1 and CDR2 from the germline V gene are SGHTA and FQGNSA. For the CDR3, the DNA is TGTGCCAGCAGCTTAGTATATAGCAATCAGCCCCAGCATTTT. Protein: CASSLVYSNQPQHF.

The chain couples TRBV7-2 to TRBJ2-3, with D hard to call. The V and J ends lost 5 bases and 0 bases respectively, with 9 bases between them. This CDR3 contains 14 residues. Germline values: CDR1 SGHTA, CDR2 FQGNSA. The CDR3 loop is CASSLSASTDTQYF. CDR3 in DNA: TGTGCCAGCAGCCTAAGCGCTAGCACAGATACGCAGTATTTT.

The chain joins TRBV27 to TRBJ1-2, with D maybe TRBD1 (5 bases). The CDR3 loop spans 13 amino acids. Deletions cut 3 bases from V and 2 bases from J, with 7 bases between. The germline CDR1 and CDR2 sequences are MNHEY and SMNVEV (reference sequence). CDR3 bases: TGTGCCAGCAGTTTGGAGGGGAACTATGGCTACACCTTC. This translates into CASSLEGNYGYTF.

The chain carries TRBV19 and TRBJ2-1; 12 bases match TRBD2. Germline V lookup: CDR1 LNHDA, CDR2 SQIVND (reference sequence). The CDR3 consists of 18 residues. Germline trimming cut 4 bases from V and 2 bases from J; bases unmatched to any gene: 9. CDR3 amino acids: CASSTWTSGKSPYNEQFF. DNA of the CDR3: TGTGCCAGTAGTACCTGGACTAGCGGGAAGAGTCCCTACAATGAGCAGTTCTTC.

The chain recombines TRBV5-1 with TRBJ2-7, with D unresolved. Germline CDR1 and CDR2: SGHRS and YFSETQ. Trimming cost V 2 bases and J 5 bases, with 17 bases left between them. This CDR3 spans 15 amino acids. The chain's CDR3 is CASSFSDPKVDEQYF. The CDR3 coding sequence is TGCGCCAGCAGCTTCTCGGACCCCAAAGTAGACGAGCAGTACTTC.

CDR3 DNA sequence: TGTGCCAGCAGTTACTGGGAGGGTCAGCCCCAGCATTTT. This codes for CASSYWEGQPQHF. V is TRBV6-6 and J is TRBJ1-5; D remains unclear. The germline gives CDR1 MNHNY, CDR2 SVGAGI (reference sequence). The CDR3 is 13 residues long. Trimming took off 1 base at V and 6 bases at J, with 7 bases between the two ends.

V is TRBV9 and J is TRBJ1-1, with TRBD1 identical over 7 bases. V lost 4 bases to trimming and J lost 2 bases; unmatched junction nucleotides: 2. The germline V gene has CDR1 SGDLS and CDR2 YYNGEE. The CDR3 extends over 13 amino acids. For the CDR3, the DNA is TGTGCCAGCAGCCAGGGGGGTAACACTGAAGCTTTCTTT. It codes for CASSQGGNTEAFF.

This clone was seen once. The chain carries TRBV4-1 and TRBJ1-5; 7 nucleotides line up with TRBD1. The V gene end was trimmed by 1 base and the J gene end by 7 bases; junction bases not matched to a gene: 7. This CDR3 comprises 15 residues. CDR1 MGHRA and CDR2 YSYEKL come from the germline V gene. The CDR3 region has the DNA TGCGCCAGCAGCCAAGGAGACAGGGTCAAACAGCCCCAGCATTTT. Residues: CASSQGDRVKQPQHF.

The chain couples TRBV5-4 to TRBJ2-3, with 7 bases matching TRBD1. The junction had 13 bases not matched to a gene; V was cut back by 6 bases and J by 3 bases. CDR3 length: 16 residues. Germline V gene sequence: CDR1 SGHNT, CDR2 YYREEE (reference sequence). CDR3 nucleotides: TGTGCCAGCACCTCACAGGGGATGAGGGAAACAGATACGCAGTATTTT. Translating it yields CASTSQGMRETDTQYF.

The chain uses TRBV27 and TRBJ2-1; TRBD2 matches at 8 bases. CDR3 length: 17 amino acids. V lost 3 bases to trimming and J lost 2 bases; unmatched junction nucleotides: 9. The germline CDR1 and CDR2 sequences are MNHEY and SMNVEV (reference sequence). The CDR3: CASSFLETSATYNEQFF. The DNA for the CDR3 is TGTGCCAGCAGTTTCCTAGAGACTAGCGCGACCTACAATGAGCAGTTCTTC.

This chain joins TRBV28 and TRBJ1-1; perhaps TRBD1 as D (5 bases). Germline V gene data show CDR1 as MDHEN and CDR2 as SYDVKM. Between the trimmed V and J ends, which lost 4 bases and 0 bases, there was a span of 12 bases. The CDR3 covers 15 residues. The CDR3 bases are TGTGCCAGCAGTTCCCACCCGGACATGAACACTGAAGCTTTCTTT. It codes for CASSSHPDMNTEAFF.

CDR3 region: CASSLAGTTYNEQFF. The DNA of the CDR3 is TGTGCCAGCAGCTTAGCAGGGACTACCTACAATGAGCAGTTCTTC. This chain connects TRBV7-2 to TRBJ2-1; 7 bases are a match to TRBD2. CDR1 SGHTA and CDR2 FQGNSA come from the germline V gene. The CDR3 is 15 residues long. The ends lost 0 bases at V and 2 bases at J; junction bases unmatched: 1.